This entry describes one T cell receptor beta chain. J gave up 6 bases and V 4 bases, and 9 bases lay outside the gene matches. CDR1 SGDLS and CDR2 YYNGEE come from the germline V gene. The CDR3 totals 14 residues. These data are taken from a study of blood T cell repertoires in COVID-19. Study details: From the United States, Italy and Spain came samples of acute and convalescent COVID-19.

As handled by the study authors: Quantification of nucleated cells was approximated via reference gene primer amplification. Clones were sequenced by immunoSEQ multiplex PCR, and TCRdb holds only the in-frame ones, with some missing. V, J and clone size derive from that table, while D and trimming were established from the DNA sequence. The sample comprises fewer than 85,000 clones, roughly four fifths of which are singletons, and 15% to 20% rests with the top ten. Sequenced: peripheral blood. The TCR sequence derives from a woman aged 80 or over with active or convalescent COVID-19. The chain has TRBV9 and TRBJ2-7, with 8 bases that match TRBD2. The CDR3 DNA follows: TGTGCCAGCAGCCTCGGGGGGGAATCGGGCGAGCAGTACTTC. Amino acid sequence: CASSLGGESGEQYF.